Below are 25 T cell receptor beta chains sequenced from a single sample in a study of shared clonotypes between healthy human individuals. Clones were read by immunoSEQ multiplex PCR, and TCRdb kept only the in-frame ones, dropping some. The repertoire holds some 2,500,000 clones, with 92% as singletons. Material for sequencing was naive CD4+ T cells from PBMCs. This sample's subset: CD45RA+ positively selected. The receptor source for this set is a man between 18 and 35 years old in good health. Some clones in this sample may be carry-over from other donors' samples.

The J gene is TRBJ2-7, the V gene TRBV25-1; D is possibly TRBD1 or TRBD2 (5 bases each). This CDR3 has 14 residues. The V gene's germline CDR1 is MGHDK and CDR2 SYGVNS. Trimming left V 3 bases short and J 2 bases short, with 11 bases between. The CDR3 reads CASSDFGDPYEQYF. Here the CDR3 DNA reads TGTGCCAGCAGTGATTTCGGGGACCCCTACGAGCAGTACTTC.

The rearrangement joins TRBV6-5 to TRBJ2-4; TRBD1 is a possible D gene (5 bases). Trimming removed 10 bases from V and 1 base from J, with 17 bases in between. CDR1 is MNHEY, CDR2 SVGAGI, per germline. This CDR3 comprises 15 residues. In DNA form, the CDR3 reads TGTGCCACAGGCCGGCAGGGTCGGGCCAAAAACATTCAGTACTTC. This codes for CATGRQGRAKNIQYF.

On this clone: Additional DNA sequences in this sample encode the identical CDR3. J is TRBJ2-7 and V is TRBV28; 8 bases are a match to TRBD2. Germline CDR1 is MDHEN and CDR2 is SYDVKM. The J segment lost 4 bases and the V segment lost 3 bases, leaving 5 bases of the junction unmatched. The CDR3 has 14 amino acids. CDR3 loop: CASSLAGGSYEQYF. The DNA for the CDR3 is TGTGCCAGCAGTTTGGCGGGAGGTTCGTACGAGCAGTACTTC.

The J gene is TRBJ2-1, the V gene TRBV6-1; perhaps TRBD1 as D (5 bases). The germline gives CDR1 MNHNS, CDR2 SASEGT. The V gene lost 4 bases and the J gene lost 0 bases, with 13 bases spanning the gap. The CDR3 runs 16 residues. For the CDR3, the DNA is TGTGCCAGCAGTGCTTGGGGCCGGAGCTCCTACAATGAGCAGTTCTTC. It encodes CASSAWGRSSYNEQFF.

This clone was detected once. The chain carries TRBV10-3 and TRBJ1-1; D is unclear. With 2 bases removed from V and 5 bases from J, the gap between germline ends came to 6 bases. The CDR3 has 12 residues. Germline V gene data show CDR1 as ENHRY and CDR2 as SYGVKD. The CDR3 nucleotides are TGTGCCATCAGTGAGGAGGCGACTGAAGCTTTCTTT. Its translation is CAISEEATEAFF.

The gene calls are TRBV19 and TRBJ2-7; tentatively, D is TRBD1 (5 bases). The CDR3 extends over 13 amino acids. The V and J ends lost 8 bases and 6 bases respectively, with 17 bases between them. Germline assignment: CDR1 LNHDA and CDR2 SQIVND (reference sequence). The CDR3 spells CASGPRELAEQYF. The CDR3 coding sequence is TGTGCCAGTGGGCCCAGGGAATTAGCCGAGCAGTACTTC.

The chain links TRBV28 to TRBJ2-7, with 8 bases fitting TRBD1. The V gene end was trimmed by 5 bases and the J gene end by 6 bases; junction bases not matched to a gene: 9. The V gene's germline CDR1 is MDHEN and CDR2 SYDVKM. The CDR3 is 14 amino acids. CDR3 bases: TGTGCCAGCAGTAGCCCGGACAGGGCTTTCGAGCAGTACTTC. It specifies CASSSPDRAFEQYF. The whole variable domain, filled in from reference TRBV28 and TRBJ2-7, reads DVKVTQSSRYLVKRTGEKVFLECVQDMDHENMFWYRQDPGLGLRLIYFSYDVKMKEKGDIPEGYSVSREKKERFSLILESASTNQTSMYLCASSSPDRAFEQYFGPGTRLTVT.

The rearrangement joins TRBV7-9 to TRBJ2-3, with D tentatively TRBD2 (6 bases). The CDR3 consists of 15 residues. Germline values: CDR1 SEHNR, CDR2 FQNEAQ (reference sequence). The V and J ends lost 8 bases and 6 bases respectively, with 21 bases between them. The CDR3 loop reads CASASFRAGGDTQYF. The CDR3 coding sequence is TGTGCCAGCGCCTCTTTCCGAGCCGGAGGGGATACGCAGTATTTT.

In this sample, this clone turned up once. The genes are TRBV6-1 and TRBJ2-3, with D possibly TRBD2 on 6 matching bases. Germline-derived CDR1 and CDR2 are MNHNS and SASEGT. The CDR3 covers 15 residues. The V end lost 9 bases, the J end lost 0 bases, and 16 bases lay between the germline ends. This CDR3 is CASAGGFASTDTQYF. Here the CDR3 DNA reads TGTGCCAGTGCTGGAGGGTTTGCTAGCACAGATACGCAGTATTTT.

The chain carries TRBV9 and TRBJ2-3; TRBD2 is a possible D gene (6 bases). Trimming took off 3 bases at V and 0 bases at J, with 26 bases between the two ends. CDR3 size: 20 residues. CDR1 is SGDLS, CDR2 YYNGEE, per germline. The DNA for the CDR3 is TGTGCCAGCAGCGGCGGGATTTGGTCGGCAGACGGCTTAAGCACAGATACGCAGTATTTT. As protein: CASSGGIWSADGLSTDTQYF.

A word on this clone: This sample includes further DNA sequences coding for the same CDR3. This chain's CDR3 is CASSEGLAEETQYF. The CDR3 nucleotides are TGTGCCAGCAGTGAAGGGCTAGCGGAAGAGACCCAGTACTTC. The chain uses TRBV2 and TRBJ2-5; 7 bases line up with TRBD2. The CDR3 has 14 amino acids. Germline CDR1 and CDR2: SNHLY and FYNNEI. The V and J ends lost 1 base and 3 bases, in that order; junction bases with no gene match: 2.

This clone is a singleton in its sample. The chain is built from TRBV6-4 and TRBJ1-1; D may be TRBD1 (6 bases). CDR1 is MRHNA and CDR2 is SNTAGT in the germline V gene. The CDR3 is made up of 14 amino acids. Trimming left V 6 bases short and J 3 bases short, with 14 bases between. As DNA, the CDR3 is TGTGCCAGCAGGGGAACAGGGACGGACACTGAAGCTTTCTTT. It codes for CASRGTGTDTEAFF.

The V gene is TRBV15, the J gene TRBJ2-5, with 7 nucleotides matching TRBD1. This CDR3 region has 16 residues. Trimming at V came to 2 bases and at J to 4 bases, leaving 10 bases not matched to a gene. Germline V gene lookup returns CDR1 LNHNV and CDR2 YYDKDF (reference sequence). The CDR3 sequence: CATSRKQGSGGETQYF. The CDR3 bases are TGTGCCACCAGCAGAAAACAGGGCTCAGGGGGAGAGACCCAGTACTTC.

This chain uses TRBV19 with TRBJ2-2, with 7 bases lining up with TRBD1. In germline, CDR1 is LNHDA, CDR2 SQIVND (reference sequence). The CDR3 spans 16 residues. J gave up 0 bases and V 6 bases, and 7 bases lay outside the gene matches. CDR3 in amino acids: CASRETGLSNTGELFF. For the CDR3, the DNA is TGTGCCAGTAGGGAGACAGGGTTGTCGAACACCGGGGAGCTGTTTTTT.

J is TRBJ1-5 and V is TRBV9; no reliable D call. The germline V gene has CDR1 SGDLS and CDR2 YYNGEE. V was pared by 0 bases and J by 9 bases, with 16 bases between. The CDR3 runs 15 residues. CDR3 bases: TGTGCCAGCAGCGTAGAAGGCTTACCCGGGTCGCCCCAGCATTTT. Its translation is CASSVEGLPGSPQHF. The full variable domain, its missing parts supplied by reference TRBV9 and TRBJ1-5, is DSGVTQTPKHLITATGQRVTLRCSPRSGDLSVYWYQQSLDQGLQFLIQYYNGEERAKGNILERFSAQQFPDLHSELNLSSLELGDSALYFCASSVEGLPGSPQHFGDGTRLSIL.

This chain uses TRBV14 with TRBJ2-7; TRBD2 matches at 10 bases. This CDR3 has 15 amino acids. V lost 3 bases and J lost 3; bases outside the gene matches: 5. Per germline, CDR1 SGHDN and CDR2 FVKESK. The CDR3 is CASSQGLATNYEQYF. In nucleotides, the CDR3 is TGTGCCAGCAGCCAGGGACTAGCGACCAACTACGAGCAGTACTTC.

The chain carries TRBV4-1 and TRBJ1-1; 9 positions match TRBD1. Germline CDR1 and CDR2: MGHRA and YSYEKL. The CDR3 is 18 residues long. The junction had 13 bases not matched to a gene; V was cut back by 4 bases and J by 1 base. The CDR3 protein is CASSRVRDRDRRNTEAFF. The CDR3 DNA reads TGCGCCAGCAGCCGGGTCCGGGACAGGGATCGGCGGAACACTGAAGCTTTCTTT.

The V gene is TRBV19, the J gene TRBJ2-3; a weak D match, TRBD2 (6 bases). V shed 5 bases and J shed 1 base, with 7 bases lying between them. CDR1 LNHDA and CDR2 SQIVND come from the germline V gene (reference sequence). The CDR3 loop spans 13 amino acids. CDR3 sequence reads: CASSSSGTDTQYF. The DNA for the CDR3 is TGTGCCAGTAGTTCTAGCGGCACAGATACGCAGTATTTT. The full variable domain, completed using reference TRBV19 and TRBJ2-3, is DGGITQSPKYLFRKEGQNVTLSCEQNLNHDAMYWYRQDPGQGLRLIYYSQIVNDFQKGDIAEGYSVSREKKESFPLTVTSAQKNPTAFYLCASSSSGTDTQYFGPGTRLTVL.

The chain couples TRBV14 to TRBJ2-5; D is perhaps TRBD1 or TRBD2 (6 bases each). Deletions cut 0 bases from V and 6 bases from J, with 17 bases between. CDR3 size: 16 residues. CDR1 is SGHDN, CDR2 FVKESK, per germline. This CDR3 reads CASSQDRLPGAKTQYF. CDR3 nucleotide sequence: TGTGCCAGCAGCCAAGATCGGTTGCCGGGGGCTAAGACCCAGTACTTC. The whole variable domain, filled in from reference TRBV14 and TRBJ2-5, reads EAGVTQFPSHSVIEKGQTVTLRCDPISGHDNLYWYRRVMGKEIKFLLHFVKESKQDESGMPNNRFLAERTGGTYSTLKVQPAELEDSGVYFCASSQDRLPGAKTQYFGPGTRLLVL.

The chain carries TRBV28 and TRBJ1-1; D gene uncertain. Trimming stripped 5 bases from V and 10 bases from J, with 17 bases between. CDR1 is MDHEN and CDR2 is SYDVKM in the germline V gene. The CDR3 is 13 residues long. The DNA of the CDR3 is TGTGCCAGCAGTGAGACCACCTACCTCGGAGCTTTCTTT. Protein product: CASSETTYLGAFF.

V is TRBV25-1 and J is TRBJ2-6, with D perhaps matching TRBD1 or TRBD2 (5 bases each). Trimming removed 4 bases from V and 4 bases from J, with 20 bases in between. The V gene's germline CDR1 is MGHDK and CDR2 SYGVNS. CDR3 size: 18 residues. The CDR3 region is CASSAREKVLTGANVLTF. Written as DNA, the CDR3 is TGTGCCAGCAGTGCCAGGGAGAAAGTTTTAACCGGGGCCAACGTCCTGACTTTC.

The V gene is TRBV11-2, the J gene TRBJ2-3; no clear D gene. V was shortened by 4 bases and J by 5 bases, with 13 bases between the two germline ends. Germline CDR1 is SGHAT and CDR2 is FQNNGV. The CDR3 has 14 residues. The CDR3 spells CASSSTGMGDTQYF. The CDR3 DNA is TGTGCCAGCAGCTCCACCGGCATGGGAGATACGCAGTATTTT.

This sequence joins TRBV5-1 and TRBJ2-3; perhaps TRBD1 as D (5 bases). Germline V CDR1 and CDR2: SGHRS, YFSETQ. The CDR3 covers 15 residues. V was shortened by 4 bases and J by 2 bases, with 14 bases between the two germline ends. CDR3 protein: CASSVQVGATDTQYF. The CDR3 nucleotides read TGCGCCAGCAGCGTACAGGTAGGGGCCACAGATACGCAGTATTTT.

This rearrangement joins TRBV4-2 to TRBJ1-6; 7 bases line up with TRBD1. This CDR3 has 15 residues. The trim removed 4 bases at V and 7 bases at J, leaving 7 bases unmatched. CDR1 and CDR2 (germline): LGHNA, YNFKEQ. The CDR3 bases are TGTGCCAGCAGCCTCCCGGGACAGATAAATTCACCCCTCCACTTT. This sequence encodes CASSLPGQINSPLHF.

The J gene is TRBJ2-1, the V gene TRBV6-1; 9 nucleotides agree with TRBD2. From germline, CDR1 is MNHNS and CDR2 SASEGT. V shed 6 bases and J 2 bases; nucleotides not matched to a gene: 5. The CDR3 consists of 15 residues. The CDR3 DNA reads as TGTGCCAGCAGGGGACTAGCAGGACCCTACAATGAGCAGTTCTTC. The encoded protein is CASRGLAGPYNEQFF.